Described below is a single T cell receptor (beta chain) sequence and its context. Its target is unknown. Time point defined: week 5, during vaccination. In every dose of vaccine, 300 ug of mutant IDH1 20-mer peptide was given alongside topical imiquimod. The sample is drawn from a study of a mutant IDH1 vaccine in newly diagnosed glioma. Study at large: Patients received vaccination from 4-6 weeks after radiotherapy alone, or with temozolomide cycles.

Sequencing used immunoSEQ multiplex PCR; TCRdb keeps in-frame clones, though not all of them. Among about 56,000 clones listed, over 80% were seen once. Material: PBMCs, obtained from a glioma patient whose treatment included an IDH1 peptide vaccine. This receptor was obtained from a middle-aged woman with glioma.

The CDR3 DNA reads as TGTGCCACCAACGACAGGGACAATCAGCCCCAGCATTTT. Its protein is CATNDRDNQPQHF. This chain connects TRBV19 to TRBJ1-5; TRBD1 agrees at 7 bases. CDR1 and CDR2 (germline): LNHDA, SQIVND (reference sequence). V was clipped by 10 bases and J by 3 bases; unmatched bases: 6. The CDR3 consists of 13 residues.